This T cell receptor beta chain was found in a study of T cells in Graves' hyperthyroidism and ophthalmopathy. This clonotype has more than one count but fewer than ten. Its target is unknown. Patients having uncontrolled infection, another autoimmune disease, pregnancy or lactation were not included. Findings of the study overall: It was a median about 6 months before onset that the model predicted ophthalmopathy. Appearing also in blood were most of the thyroid clonotypes expanded above 0.001. A model of 13 V-J pairs discriminated ophthalmopathy from stable hyperthyroidism.

The junction had 8 bases not matched to a gene; V was cut back by 8 bases and J by 8 bases. The length of the CDR3 is 12 residues. Germline values: CDR1 SEHNR, CDR2 FQNEAQ (reference sequence). RNA transcripts provided the source from which TCR beta CDR3 regions were amplified. A first-round RT-PCR of the TCR CDR3 used the HTBI primer set. TCRdb independently ran MiXCR on the multiplex PCR reads; one entry per CDR3 protein. The profile shows more than 500,000 distinct CDR3 sequences, 46% of them singletons. The chain couples TRBV7-9 to TRBJ1-1; 7 bases line up with TRBD1. The source material was peripheral blood or thyroid tissue (not recorded which). This TCR was sampled from an adult woman with Graves' disease, either hyperthyroidism or ophthalmopathy (not recorded which). The CDR3 spells CASGRDSSEAFF. In nucleotides, the CDR3 is TGTGCCAGCGGGCGGGACAGTTCCGAAGCTTTCTTT. Together with reference TRBV7-9 and TRBJ1-1, the CDR3 gives the full variable domain: DTGVSQNPRHKITKRGQNVTFRCDPISEHNRLYWYRQTLGQGPEFLTYFQNEAQLEKSRLLSDRFSAERPKGSFSTLEIQRTEQGDSAMYLCASGRDSSEAFFGQGTRLTVV.